Below, one T cell receptor (beta chain) is given with its context. The antigen is not known. TCRdb analysed the 5' RACE reads with MiXCR anew, one entry per CDR3 protein. This sample has roughly 700,000 distinct CDR3 sequences, with 15% to 20% found just once. This entry belongs to a study of CD8 T cells in ankylosing spondylitis. Points from the study as a whole: Before this, some motif variants had been reported in reactive arthritis synovial fluid and blood. Reportedly, matched ankylosing spondylitis synovial fluid was significantly enriched for disease-linked clones. Seemingly distinctive of ankylosing spondylitis blood was a TCR beta motif formed by eight highly homologous variants.

This TCR derives from a male donor with ankylosing spondylitis. The specimen sequenced was blood, either unsorted or a sorted T cell fraction (not recorded which).

The CDR3 DNA follows: TGCGCCAGCAGCCCGAAGGCGAACACTGAAGCTTTCTTT. Its translation is CASSPKANTEAFF. The chain joins TRBV4-1 to TRBJ1-1; the D is unclear. CDR3 length: 13 residues. CDR1 is MGHRA and CDR2 is YSYEKL in the germline V gene. The ends were cut back, 4 bases at V and 1 base at J, with 7 bases in the middle.